The rows below give T cell receptor beta chains drawn from one sample of a study of beta chain features in type 1 diabetes. Assay: immunoSEQ multiplex PCR; the TCRdb copy retains only in-frame clones and omits some. The data contain 630,000 or so clones, roughly 13% of them singletons. The material sequenced was naive CD4+ T cells from blood. The receptors here all came from a man aged 18 to 35 with type 1 diabetes. Each CDR3 is given with its conserved first and last residue. Fields, in order: clone size, J gene, D gene, V gene, CDR3 protein, CDR3 DNA. The D gene is left open where the match is weak. Where a row states a size, it is once, few, many or the class of an expanded clone; other rows omit it.

clone_size: few; j_call: TRBJ2-2; d_call: .; v_call: TRBV7-6; cdr3_aa: CASSWAVDTGELFF; cdr3_nt: TGTGCCAGCAGCTGGGCGGTCGACACCGGGGAGCTGTTTTTT
clone_size: few; j_call: TRBJ2-1; d_call: TRBD1; v_call: TRBV4-2; cdr3_aa: CASSLRDRGDNEQFF; cdr3_nt: TGTGCCAGCAGCCTAAGAGACAGGGGAGATAATGAGCAGTTCTTC
clone_size: .; j_call: TRBJ1-1; d_call: .; v_call: TRBV5-1; cdr3_aa: CASSQGTETEAFF; cdr3_nt: TGCGCCAGCAGCCAAGGTACAGAAACTGAAGCTTTCTTT
clone_size: .; j_call: TRBJ2-3; d_call: .; v_call: TRBV5-1; cdr3_aa: CASSLARHTDTQYF; cdr3_nt: TGCGCCAGCAGCTTGGCACGCCACACAGATACGCAGTATTTT
clone_size: .; j_call: TRBJ1-5; d_call: .; v_call: TRBV18; cdr3_aa: CASSNGLNQPQHF; cdr3_nt: TGTGCCAGCTCAAATGGACTAAATCAGCCCCAGCATTTT
clone_size: .; j_call: TRBJ1-2; d_call: .; v_call: TRBV7-2; cdr3_aa: CASSIGQFYGYTF; cdr3_nt: TGTGCCAGCAGCATTGGACAGTTCTATGGCTACACCTTC
clone_size: .; j_call: TRBJ2-1; d_call: .; v_call: TRBV7-9; cdr3_aa: CASSLALGREYNEQFF; cdr3_nt: TGTGCCAGCAGCTTAGCATTGGGCAGGGAGTACAATGAGCAGTTCTTC
clone_size: few; j_call: TRBJ1-1; d_call: TRBD1; v_call: TRBV7-2; cdr3_aa: CASSQRQGWTEAFF; cdr3_nt: TGTGCCAGCAGCCAAAGACAGGGCTGGACTGAAGCTTTCTTT
clone_size: .; j_call: TRBJ2-1; d_call: TRBD2; v_call: TRBV6-5; cdr3_aa: CASSYTSGGSYNEQFF; cdr3_nt: TGTGCCAGCAGTTATACCAGCGGGGGATCCTACAATGAGCAGTTCTTC
clone_size: .; j_call: TRBJ1-4; d_call: TRBD1; v_call: TRBV4-3; cdr3_aa: CASRDTGDADEKLFF; cdr3_nt: TGCGCCAGCAGGGATACAGGGGATGCAGATGAAAAACTGTTTTTT
clone_size: few; j_call: TRBJ2-1; d_call: TRBD2; v_call: TRBV27; cdr3_aa: CASRLLGASGGDIKYNEQFF; cdr3_nt: TGTGCCAGCAGGCTCCTTGGTGCTAGCGGGGGGGATATAAAATACAATGAGCAGTTCTTC
clone_size: .; j_call: TRBJ2-7; d_call: TRBD1; v_call: TRBV6-5; cdr3_aa: CASSYGDRGAYEQYF; cdr3_nt: TGTGCCAGCAGTTACGGGGACAGGGGGGCCTACGAGCAGTACTTC
clone_size: .; j_call: TRBJ1-2; d_call: .; v_call: TRBV7-2; cdr3_aa: CASSLAAGGYDYGYTF; cdr3_nt: TGTGCCAGCAGCTTGGCCGCGGGAGGGTACGACTATGGCTACACCTTC
clone_size: .; j_call: TRBJ2-1; d_call: .; v_call: TRBV21-1; cdr3_aa: CASSSWGGGANEQFF; cdr3_nt: .
clone_size: .; j_call: TRBJ1-3; d_call: TRBD1; v_call: TRBV27; cdr3_aa: CASSLTGVAGNTIYF; cdr3_nt: TGTGCCAGCAGTTTGACAGGGGTCGCTGGAAACACCATATATTTT
clone_size: .; j_call: TRBJ2-3; d_call: .; v_call: TRBV7-9; cdr3_aa: CASSFLSISADTQYF; cdr3_nt: TGTGCCAGCAGCTTCCTCTCGATTTCGGCAGATACGCAGTATTTT
clone_size: few; j_call: TRBJ1-3; d_call: .; v_call: TRBV30; cdr3_aa: CAWRHYDRGNTIYF; cdr3_nt: TGTGCCTGGAGGCATTACGACAGGGGAAACACCATATATTTT
clone_size: few; j_call: TRBJ2-1; d_call: .; v_call: TRBV29-1; cdr3_aa: CSVTGRGSVEFF; cdr3_nt: TGCAGCGTTACAGGGAGGGGGTCGGTGGAGTTCTTC
clone_size: few; j_call: TRBJ2-2; d_call: TRBD1; v_call: TRBV18; cdr3_aa: CASTQGDTGELFF; cdr3_nt: TGTGCCAGCACACAGGGGGACACCGGGGAGCTGTTTTTT
clone_size: few; j_call: TRBJ2-3; d_call: .; v_call: TRBV5-1; cdr3_aa: CASSSGPGADTQYF; cdr3_nt: TGCGCCAGCAGCTCAGGACCGGGCGCAGATACGCAGTATTTT
clone_size: .; j_call: TRBJ2-1; d_call: .; v_call: TRBV19; cdr3_aa: CASSIGPTGNEQFF; cdr3_nt: TGTGCCAGTAGTATAGGTCCTACAGGGAATGAGCAGTTCTTC
clone_size: few; j_call: TRBJ1-3; d_call: .; v_call: TRBV2; cdr3_aa: CASSEGPAEGNTIYF; cdr3_nt: TGTGCCAGCAGTGAGGGCCCGGCAGAGGGAAACACCATATATTTT
clone_size: .; j_call: TRBJ2-3; d_call: TRBD1; v_call: TRBV7-9; cdr3_aa: CASSLAVSTGGRTDTQYF; cdr3_nt: TGTGCCAGCAGCTTAGCGGTCTCTACAGGGGGCCGCACAGATACGCAGTATTTT
clone_size: .; j_call: TRBJ2-5; d_call: TRBD2; v_call: TRBV6-5; cdr3_aa: CASSSRTSGGLETQYF; cdr3_nt: TGTGCCAGCAGTTCCAGGACTAGCGGGGGGTTGGAGACCCAGTACTTC
clone_size: .; j_call: TRBJ2-3; d_call: .; v_call: TRBV11-3; cdr3_aa: CASSLNGGADTQYF; cdr3_nt: TGTGCCAGCAGCTTAAACGGTGGGGCAGATACGCAGTATTTT
clone_size: .; j_call: TRBJ2-3; d_call: TRBD2; v_call: TRBV9; cdr3_aa: CASSVAGGSTDTQYF; cdr3_nt: TGTGCCAGCAGCGTGGCGGGGGGGAGCACAGATACGCAGTATTTT
clone_size: .; j_call: TRBJ2-5; d_call: TRBD2; v_call: TRBV4-2; cdr3_aa: CASSQGLAGGGETQYF; cdr3_nt: TGTGCCAGCAGCCAAGGACTAGCGGGGGGTGGAGAGACCCAGTACTTC
clone_size: .; j_call: TRBJ1-5; d_call: .; v_call: TRBV12-5; cdr3_aa: CASGLLDQPQHF; cdr3_nt: TGTGCTAGTGGTTTGTTGGATCAGCCCCAGCATTTT
clone_size: .; j_call: TRBJ2-2; d_call: .; v_call: TRBV29-1; cdr3_aa: CSAVRGRGTGELFF; cdr3_nt: TGCAGCGCCGTACGGGGGCGCGGGACCGGGGAGCTGTTTTTT
clone_size: few; j_call: TRBJ2-4; d_call: TRBD1; v_call: TRBV7-9; cdr3_aa: CASSLGAGGVAKNIQYF; cdr3_nt: TGTGCCAGCAGCTTAGGAGCAGGGGGCGTAGCCAAAAACATTCAGTACTTC